The next 8 T cell receptor beta chains were all read from a single sample in a study of OX40 agonist ivuxolimab in advanced cancers. The table came from immunoSEQ multiplex PCR; TCRdb's copy has only in-frame clones and leaves some out. The sample consists of 150,000 to 180,000 clones, 85% to 95% of them appearing once. Material: CD4+ or CD8+ T cells sorted from blood, obtained in a trial of the OX40 agonist ivuxolimab. All receptors derive from an adult with an advanced solid tumor such as melanoma, head and neck, liver or kidney cancer.

The chain couples TRBV6-1 to TRBJ2-2; 11 bases are a match to TRBD2. The CDR3 runs 14 residues. Looked up from germline, CDR1 is MNHNS and CDR2 is SASEGT. Trimming took 8 bases from V and 6 from J; bases not matched to a gene: 5. The CDR3 DNA follows: TGTGCCAGCGGACCACTAGCGGGAGCCGGGGAGCTGTTTTTT. Protein product: CASGPLAGAGELFF.

The chain uses TRBV4-2 and TRBJ1-5; D remains unclear. From germline, CDR1 is LGHNA and CDR2 YNFKEQ. CDR3 length: 13 amino acids. Trimming removed 0 bases at V and 3 bases at J, with 3 bases between. The CDR3 bases are TGTGCCAGCAGCCAAGATCCCAATCAGCCCCAGCATTTT. Its protein is CASSQDPNQPQHF.

The rearrangement uses TRBV10-2 and TRBJ2-1; 14 positions agree with TRBD2. CDR1 WSHSY and CDR2 SAAADI come from the germline V gene. CDR3 size: 17 residues. The V segment lost 6 bases and the J segment 13 bases; nucleotides outside the gene matches: 17. DNA of the CDR3: TGCGCCAGCAGCCTCGGGACTAGCGGGAGAGGGGCGCAGGATCAGTTCTTC. Amino acid sequence: CASSLGTSGRGAQDQFF.

A remark on this clone: Other DNA sequences in this specimen translate into the identical CDR3. The chain links TRBV30 to TRBJ1-1; maybe TRBD1 (6 bases). Germline V lookup: CDR1 GTSNPN, CDR2 SVGIG (reference sequence). V was pared by 1 base and J by 4 bases, with 13 bases between. This CDR3 contains 14 residues. CDR3 amino acids: CAWSALIGGTEAFF. DNA of the CDR3: TGTGCCTGGAGTGCTCTTATAGGGGGCACTGAAGCTTTCTTT.

The chain has TRBV5-1 and TRBJ1-4; 7 bases map to TRBD1. CDR1 and CDR2 (germline): SGHRS, YFSETQ. The CDR3 extends over 14 amino acids. With 0 bases clipped from V and 8 bases from J, the junction kept 4 bases outside the gene matches. The CDR3 nucleotides read TGCGCCAGCAGCTTGGGGGACAGCCAAGAAAAACTGTTTTTT. Translated, it gives CASSLGDSQEKLFF.

The genes are TRBV6-6 and TRBJ1-5; 9 nucleotides match TRBD1. This CDR3 is built from 13 residues. The V gene's germline CDR1 is MNHNY and CDR2 SVGAGI (reference sequence). V was clipped by 5 bases and J by 9 bases; unmatched bases: 5. The CDR3 protein is CASSTQGAGPQHF. In nucleotides, the CDR3 is TGTGCCAGCAGTACACAGGGGGCTGGGCCCCAGCATTTT.

This clone showed up just once. The rearrangement links TRBV6-4 to TRBJ1-2, with D unclear. There are 13 residues in the CDR3. CDR1 is MRHNA, CDR2 SNTAGT, per germline. Between the trimmed V and J ends, which lost 6 bases and 4 bases, there was a span of 12 bases. The CDR3 region is CASREAPGYGYTF. The DNA of the CDR3 is TGTGCCAGCAGGGAGGCCCCTGGCTATGGCTACACCTTC.

The chain carries TRBV6-1 and TRBJ1-5, with D uncertain. Germline V gene sequence: CDR1 MNHNS, CDR2 SASEGT. V was pared by 1 base and J by 2 bases, with 15 bases between. This CDR3 has 17 amino acids. CDR3 nucleotides: TGTGCCAGCAGTGAAGGGGAAGGGAGGGTTCGCAATCAGCCCCAGCATTTT. Translation: CASSEGEGRVRNQPQHF.